Here is one TCR beta chain with its context. The data stem from a study of metastatic and nonmetastatic thyroid tumors. Study background: Malignant thyroid and benign thyroid patients provided blood and tumor or nodule tissue whose repertoires were compared.

TCRdb redid the clone calls on the PCR reads using MiXCR. The profile shows about 15,000 clones, about 25% of them singletons. Looked up from germline, CDR1 is DFQATT and CDR2 is SNEGSKA (reference sequence). The CDR3 covers 15 residues. Trimming shortened V by 6 bases and J by 2 bases, and 19 bases separated the two germline ends. None of the patients had undergone any treatment ahead of thyroid surgery. The sample consisted of tumor tissue. The TCR sequence derives from a female donor with papillary thyroid cancer or a benign thyroid nodule (not recorded which). Some clones in this sample may be carry-over from other donors' samples. V usage is TRBV20-1 and J usage is TRBJ1-2, with D possibly matching TRBD1 (5 bases). The CDR3 sequence: CSAPTGGGWNYGYTF. CDR3 DNA: TGCAGTGCCCCTACTGGGGGGGGATGGAACTATGGCTACACCTTC.